These T cell receptor beta chains were read from a single sample in a study of radiation and T cells in renal cell carcinoma. Clones were read by immunoSEQ multiplex PCR, and TCRdb kept only the in-frame ones, dropping some. This table holds approximately 94,000 clones, 82% found once. This material consisted of blood, taken from a patient whose treatment included radiotherapy and nephrectomy. The receptor source for this set is a man aged 55 to 70 with renal cell carcinoma. CDR3s leave out the opening cysteine and the closing phenylalanine or tryptophan.

j_gene	v_gene	CDR3aa
TRBJ2-1	TRBV11-3	ASSLVGYNEQF
TRBJ1-3	TRBV5-4	ASSNAGNTIY
TRBJ1-2	TRBV7-3	ASSLTSDYGYT
TRBJ2-2	TRBV6-4	ASSATNTGELF
TRBJ2-1	TRBV11-2	ASSFRGLESNEQF
TRBJ1-2	TRBV4-3	ASSQVQGPYGYT
TRBJ2-1	TRBV19	ASRNSPNPAEQF
TRBJ2-1	TRBV11-3	ASSPGLASNEQF
TRBJ2-5	TRBV7-7	ASSRNGPSQETQY
TRBJ2-7	TRBV5-8	ASSPILAGASYEQY
TRBJ1-4	TRBV15	ATSRQRGENEKLF
TRBJ1-1	TRBV9	ASSVGVSAEAF
TRBJ2-7	TRBV2	ASSALVGPDEQY
TRBJ2-7	TRBV18	ASSPEGATGYEQY
TRBJ1-2	TRBV19	ASTGISYGYT
TRBJ2-1	TRBV5-1	ASSLGTGGTHEQF
TRBJ1-3	TRBV5-1	ASSLEDRSTIY
TRBJ2-3	TRBV28	ASSSFSDTQY
TRBJ2-3	TRBV5-6	ASSAVGTGVTDTQY
TRBJ1-5	TRBV28	ASSLSTGYSNQPQH
TRBJ2-3	TRBV11-3	ASSLVVGPGGIDTQY
TRBJ2-7	TRBV5-1	ASSRSRLGSDEQY
TRBJ2-2	TRBV1	TSSHIPGGFTGELF
TRBJ2-7	TRBV19	ASSIGLWQDRQY
TRBJ1-4	TRBV27	ASSSPSTPNEKLF
TRBJ2-3	TRBV5-1	ASSWQITDTQY
TRBJ1-1	TRBV4-2	ASSQDRGTEAF
TRBJ1-5	TRBV4-1	ASSQEAGGLSNQPQH
TRBJ1-5	TRBV18	ASSPPERQGNQPQH
TRBJ2-7	TRBV28	AIFGTGWQEQY
TRBJ1-1	TRBV27	ASSRPGVGVNTEAF
TRBJ2-7	TRBV6-5	ASSYRRGEQY
TRBJ2-7	TRBV7-2	ASSLPSSYEQY
TRBJ1-5	TRBV10-1	ASSELSLVSSNQPQH
TRBJ1-2	TRBV19	ASSIMGTGGRGYT
TRBJ2-1	TRBV15	ATSRDRDGYNEQF
TRBJ2-2	TRBV7-6	ASSRRQISNTGELF
TRBJ2-2	TRBV12-5	ASAVDRGTSANTGELF
TRBJ2-3	TRBV5-1	ASSPSGRSTDTQY
TRBJ2-3	TRBV9	ASSVEGRGKDTQY
TRBJ1-2	TRBV18	ASSPPSVKANYGYT
TRBJ1-2	TRBV7-9	ASLRLGQGAMYT
TRBJ1-1	TRBV30	AWRPRGPIMNTEAF
TRBJ2-1	TRBV11-1	ASSLLGTGEAQF
TRBJ2-7	TRBV2	ASSDSVERLAERYEQY
TRBJ2-2	TRBV5-5	ASSQPGTTNTGELF
TRBJ2-1	TRBV10-3	AIKFEGKDYNEQF
TRBJ1-4	TRBV6-6	ASSTENEKLF
TRBJ2-7	TRBV11-2	ASSLRGDSEQY
TRBJ1-1	TRBV5-1	ASSQQLQGSEAF
TRBJ2-3	TRBV28	ASSRDGTDTQY
TRBJ1-1	TRBV6-6	ATSTNTEAF